This T cell receptor (beta chain) was identified in a study of blood T cell repertoires in COVID-19. Study context: T cells, B-cell-depleted T cells, or PBMCs supplied cDNA or gDNA.

Residents of approximately 25 US areas, aged roughly 18 to 89 years, made up the participants. Researchers sorted participants into cohorts using their self-reported clinical history. This CDR3 is 15 amino acids long. CDR1 is LNHDA and CDR2 is SQIVND in the germline V gene (reference sequence). With 6 bases removed from V and 5 bases from J, the gap between germline ends came to 17 bases. Authors' methods: The assay estimated nucleated cells by amplifying reference gene primers. Data came from immunoSEQ multiplex PCR; TCRdb stores just in-frame clones and leaves some out. V and J calls and clone size come straight from that table; D and trimming were deduced from the DNA. The profile shows 200,000 to 250,000 clones, about 76% of them singletons.

The sequencing input was PBMCs or T cells enriched from blood (not recorded which). This sequence originates from a woman between 45 and 60 years old with acute COVID-19. The chain links TRBV19 to TRBJ2-1, with a tentative D call TRBD2 (6 bases). The CDR3, as DNA: TGTGCCAGTAGAACGACTAGGGCGGGACACAATGAGCAGTTCTTC. Its protein is CASRTTRAGHNEQFF.